The next 26 T cell receptor beta chains were all read from a single sample in a study of blood T cells in healthy people across ages. Sample-barcoded 5' priming and a J-beta primer mix drove a second PCR of about 6 to 12 cycles. TCRdb re-analysed the 5' RACE reads in MiXCR, keeping a single row per CDR3 protein. The sample consists of roughly 2 million distinct CDR3 sequences, about 49% of them appearing once. What was sequenced was blood. The receptors come from a woman aged 40 to 50 in good health.

V and J are TRBV11-2 and TRBJ2-5; weak D call: TRBD2 (6 bases). V lost 5 bases, J lost 4 bases, and 17 bases lay in between. The CDR3 extends over 15 amino acids. From germline, CDR1 is SGHAT and CDR2 FQNNGV. Written as DNA, the CDR3 is TGTGCCAGCAGCCGTACACCGCGGGGAGGAGAGACCCAGTACTTC. It is translated as CASSRTPRGGETQYF.

The V gene is TRBV28, the J gene TRBJ2-5; 8 bases are shared with TRBD2. Trimming at V came to 5 bases and at J to 0 bases, leaving 5 bases not matched to a gene. The CDR3 runs to 15 residues. Germline CDR1 MDHEN, CDR2 SYDVKM. CDR3 protein: CASSPRGEYQETQYF. The CDR3 coding sequence is TGTGCCAGCAGTCCGCGGGGGGAGTACCAAGAGACCCAGTACTTC. The entire variable domain, with the rest obtained from reference TRBV28 and TRBJ2-5, is as follows: DVKVTQSSRYLVKRTGEKVFLECVQDMDHENMFWYRQDPGLGLRLIYFSYDVKMKEKGDIPEGYSVSREKKERFSLILESASTNQTSMYLCASSPRGEYQETQYFGPGTRLLVL.

This chain connects TRBV27 to TRBJ2-6, with TRBD1 matching 8 bases. Germline lookup yields CDR1 MNHEY and CDR2 SMNVEV (reference sequence). Trimming took 5 bases from V and 0 from J; bases not matched to a gene: 6. The CDR3 spans 17 residues. The CDR3 DNA reads as TGTGCCAGCAGTGGGCGGACAGGGACCTCTGGGGCCAACGTCCTGACTTTC. It yields the protein CASSGRTGTSGANVLTF.

The CDR3 region is CASIDRDRGYNEQYF. The CDR3 nucleotides are TGTGCCAGCATTGACCGGGACAGGGGATACAATGAGCAGTACTTC. The gene calls are TRBV12-3 or TRBV12-4 and TRBJ2-7; the match to TRBD1 covers 10 bases. This CDR3 region has 15 residues. J gave up 7 bases and V 7 bases, and 13 bases lay outside the gene matches.

The rearrangement uses TRBV7-2 and TRBJ2-3; D unresolved. V was pared by 5 bases and J by 2 bases, with 14 bases between. Germline V gene lookup returns CDR1 SGHTA and CDR2 FQGNSA. The CDR3 totals 15 residues. The CDR3 reads CASSTYLGVTDTQYF. The CDR3 DNA is TGTGCCAGCAGCACCTACCTGGGCGTCACAGATACGCAGTATTTT.

This clonotype was detected many times. The chain has TRBV7-2 and TRBJ1-2; D gene ambiguous. The CDR3 loop spans 16 amino acids. CDR1 is SGHTA and CDR2 is FQGNSA in the germline V gene. V dropped 4 bases and J dropped 0 bases, with 15 bases sitting between them. CDR3 in amino acids: CASSSSTTAANYGYTF. For the CDR3, the DNA is TGTGCCAGCAGCTCATCGACTACGGCGGCTAACTATGGCTACACCTTC.

The V gene is TRBV7-2, the J gene TRBJ2-1; D ambiguous. Per germline, CDR1 SGHTA and CDR2 FQGNSA. V lost 3 bases and J 10 bases, leaving 13 bases between the germline ends. The CDR3 length is 13 residues. The CDR3 loop reads CASSFGTRREQFF. The CDR3 DNA sequence: TGTGCCAGCAGCTTCGGTACTCGAAGGGAGCAGTTCTTC.

The rearrangement joins TRBV7-9 to TRBJ2-7, with D tentatively TRBD2 (6 bases). The J call is doubtful: the DNA matches TRBJ2-5 better. CDR3 length: 16 amino acids. Germline-derived CDR1 and CDR2 are SEHNR and FQNEAQ (reference sequence). The CDR3 DNA follows: TGTGCCAGCAGGTCTGTGGAGTCGGGGAGGCTAGAGACCCAGTACTTC. This translates into CASRSVESGRLETQYF.

The chain is built from TRBV9 and TRBJ2-3, with TRBD1 matching over 8 bases. Germline assignment: CDR1 SGDLS and CDR2 YYNGEE. The CDR3 is 15 amino acids. The J segment lost 4 bases and the V segment lost 2 bases, leaving 6 bases of the junction unmatched. The CDR3 bases are TGTGCCAGCAGCGTGGCGGGGACAGGCGCAGATACGCAGTATTTT. Translation gives CASSVAGTGADTQYF.

For the CDR3, the DNA is TGTGCCAGCAGTTTATCGGGTGTAGCGGGGCGGACCTACGAGCAGTACTTC. It encodes CASSLSGVAGRTYEQYF. The J gene is TRBJ2-7, the V gene TRBV27, with 8 bases lining up with TRBD2. The ends lost 0 bases at V and 2 bases at J; junction bases unmatched: 9. Per germline, CDR1 MNHEY and CDR2 SMNVEV (reference sequence). The CDR3 contains 17 residues.

This chain links TRBV5-1 with TRBJ1-1; D possibly corresponds to TRBD1 (6 bases). There are 15 residues in the CDR3. V was pared by 0 bases and J by 5 bases, with 14 bases between. The germline V gene encodes CDR1 SGHRS and CDR2 YFSETQ. For the CDR3, the DNA is TGCGCCAGCAGCTTGGCGCCAGGGGTGGATACTGAAGCTTTCTTT. Residues: CASSLAPGVDTEAFF.

The table lists this clonotype with a few counts. The gene calls are TRBV7-2 and TRBJ2-7, with D possibly being TRBD2 (5 bases). The V end lost 5 bases, the J end lost 3 bases, and 11 bases lay between the germline ends. Germline CDR1 SGHTA, CDR2 FQGNSA. The CDR3 length is 13 residues. CDR3 nucleotide sequence: TGTGCCAGCAGCCACGGACTCAACTACGAGCAGTACTTC. Protein: CASSHGLNYEQYF. Supplemented by reference TRBV7-2 and TRBJ2-7, the full variable domain reads GAGVSQSPSNKVTEKGKDVELRCDPISGHTALYWYRQSLGQGLEFLIYFQGNSAPDKSGLPSDRFSAERTGGSVSTLTIQRTQQEDSAVYLCASSHGLNYEQYFGPGTRLTVT.

This clonotype was seen only once. In nucleotides, the CDR3 is TGTGCCAGCAGTCGCGGGGAGGGGGTCTATGGCTACACCTTC. The encoded protein is CASSRGEGVYGYTF. This chain uses TRBV7-3 with TRBJ1-2; the D gene is possibly TRBD1 (6 bases). This CDR3 is built from 14 residues. Between the trimmed V and J ends, which lost 6 bases and 4 bases, there was a span of 15 bases. The V gene's germline CDR1 is SGHTA and CDR2 FQGTGA.

V and J are TRBV9 and TRBJ2-1; possible D gene TRBD1, 6 bases. This CDR3 is 15 amino acids long. Germline V gene lookup returns CDR1 SGDLS and CDR2 YYNGEE. V dropped 0 bases and J dropped 1 base, with 8 bases sitting between them. CDR3 DNA sequence: TGTGCCAGCAGCGTAGTGGACAGTTCCTACAATGAGCAGTTCTTC. Translated: CASSVVDSSYNEQFF.

This chain uses TRBV10-2 with TRBJ2-5, with D perhaps TRBD1 (5 bases). From germline, CDR1 is WSHSY and CDR2 SAAADI. V dropped 3 bases and J dropped 5 bases, with 13 bases sitting between them. This CDR3 has 14 residues. The CDR3 sequence: CASSDPRVGETQYF. The CDR3 DNA is TGCGCCAGCAGTGACCCCAGGGTCGGGGAGACCCAGTACTTC.

Only one count was recorded for this clonotype. The chain uses TRBV20-1 and TRBJ1-2, with D possibly matching TRBD1 (5 bases). This CDR3 has 14 amino acids. CDR1 is DFQATT, CDR2 SNEGSKA, per germline (reference sequence). Trimming took 5 bases from V and 5 from J, leaving 18 bases between them. The CDR3 loop is CSAPQTVGTYGYTF. DNA of the CDR3: TGCAGTGCTCCCCAGACAGTTGGAACTTATGGCTACACCTTC.

Remarks on this clonotype: The junction shows a germline mismatch at one end, possibly a read error. The genes are TRBV12-3 or TRBV12-4 and TRBJ2-3, with D perhaps being TRBD1 or TRBD2 (5 bases each). CDR3 length equals 16 residues. The CDR3 loop is CASSLGRRGATDAQYF. DNA for the CDR3: TGTGCCAGCAGTTTGGGACGCAGAGGGGCAACAGATGCGCAGTATTTT.

This chain joins TRBV6-5 and TRBJ2-3; possibly TRBD2 for D (7 bases). Trimming shortened V by 8 bases and J by 0 bases, and 18 bases separated the two germline ends. Germline V gene data show CDR1 as MNHEY and CDR2 as SVGAGI. The CDR3 is made up of 16 amino acids. The CDR3 nucleotides are TGTGCCAGCGGGGGGTGGGGGGGCACTAGCACAGATACGCAGTATTTT. Amino acids: CASGGWGGTSTDTQYF.

The chain has TRBV7-2 and TRBJ2-3, with 11 bases fitting TRBD2. The germline V gene has CDR1 SGHTA and CDR2 FQGNSA. Losses at the gene ends were 5 bases for V and 5 bases for J; bases not matched to a gene: 12. This CDR3 is built from 17 residues. The CDR3 region has the DNA TGTGCCAGCAGCACAAATATAGCGGGGGGGCCGGGAGATACGCAGTATTTT. Translating it yields CASSTNIAGGPGDTQYF.

The chain couples TRBV6-2 or TRBV6-3 to TRBJ2-3, with D tentatively TRBD1 (5 bases). The CDR3 length is 15 residues. The V and J ends lost 7 bases and 1 base respectively, with 15 bases between them. The germline CDR1 and CDR2 sequences are MNHEY and SVGEGT. CDR3 sequence: CASTPLGVGTDTQYF. DNA of the CDR3: TGTGCCAGCACCCCTCTAGGGGTCGGCACAGATACGCAGTATTTT.

The genes are TRBV6-5 and TRBJ2-7; D remains unclear. Trimming took 0 bases from V and 8 from J, leaving 11 bases between them. CDR3 length: 13 residues. The germline CDR1 and CDR2 sequences are MNHEY and SVGAGI. The CDR3: CASSYSPVVKQYF. DNA for the CDR3: TGTGCCAGCAGTTACTCGCCGGTGGTAAAGCAGTACTTC.

The table lists this clonotype with a few counts. The chain has TRBV7-2 and TRBJ2-3; TRBD2 aligns across 7 bases. Germline V gene sequence: CDR1 SGHTA, CDR2 FQGNSA. V gave up 5 bases and J gave up 2 bases; unmatched junction bases: 10. This CDR3 spans 16 amino acids. CDR3 sequence: CASSRTLAANTDTQYF. The CDR3 bases are TGTGCCAGCAGCCGCACCCTAGCGGCGAACACAGATACGCAGTATTTT.

This clonotype was counted a few times. For the CDR3, the DNA is TGTGCCACCGCAGACAGGGCCAGGGAGACCCAGTACTTC. Protein sequence: CATADRARETQYF. J is TRBJ2-5 and V is TRBV24-1, with 7 positions matching TRBD1. Germline CDR1 KGHDR, CDR2 SFDVKD. J was trimmed by 5 bases and V by 9 bases; bases with no gene match: 8. This CDR3 region has 13 residues.

The V and J genes are TRBV5-6 and TRBJ2-3; D unresolved. Germline values: CDR1 SGHDT, CDR2 YYEEEE. V was cut by 2 bases and J by 10 bases, with 8 bases left in between. The CDR3 spans 11 residues. The chain's CDR3 is CASSLSRSQYF. The CDR3 DNA sequence: TGTGCCAGCAGCTTATCACGGTCGCAGTATTTT.

The chain joins TRBV6-6 to TRBJ2-1, with D hard to call. The end of the DNA fits TRBJ2-7 better, so the J call may be wrong. The CDR3 contains 12 residues. Germline CDR1 reads MNHNY; CDR2 reads SVGAGI (reference sequence). The CDR3: CASSRIGNEQYF. The CDR3 region has the DNA TGTGCCAGCTCCCGAATTGGGAACGAGCAGTACTTC.

The CDR3 region is CASSYSAEYGYTF. The CDR3 DNA reads TGTGCCAGCAGTTACTCGGCAGAATATGGCTACACCTTC. V is TRBV6-5 and J is TRBJ1-2; D is ambiguous. This CDR3 is 13 amino acids long. Trimming took off 0 bases at V and 5 bases at J, with 7 bases between the two ends. Germline CDR1 is MNHEY and CDR2 is SVGAGI.